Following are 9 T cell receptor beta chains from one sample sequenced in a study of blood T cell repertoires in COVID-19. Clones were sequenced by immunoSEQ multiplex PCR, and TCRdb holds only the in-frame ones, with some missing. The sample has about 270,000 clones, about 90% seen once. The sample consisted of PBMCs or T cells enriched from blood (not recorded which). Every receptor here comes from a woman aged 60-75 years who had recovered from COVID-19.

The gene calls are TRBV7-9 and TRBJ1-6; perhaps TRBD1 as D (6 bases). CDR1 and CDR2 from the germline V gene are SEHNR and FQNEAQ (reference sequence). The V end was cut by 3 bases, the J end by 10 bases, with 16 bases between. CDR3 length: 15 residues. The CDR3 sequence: CASSLVAGVGSPLHF. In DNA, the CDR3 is TGTGCCAGCAGCTTGGTAGCAGGGGTAGGGTCACCCCTCCACTTT.

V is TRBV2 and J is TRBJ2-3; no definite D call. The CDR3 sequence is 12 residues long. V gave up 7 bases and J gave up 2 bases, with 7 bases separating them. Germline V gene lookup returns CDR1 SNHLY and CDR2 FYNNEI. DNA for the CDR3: TGTGCCAGCAACGCACTCACAGATACGCAGTATTTT. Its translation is CASNALTDTQYF.

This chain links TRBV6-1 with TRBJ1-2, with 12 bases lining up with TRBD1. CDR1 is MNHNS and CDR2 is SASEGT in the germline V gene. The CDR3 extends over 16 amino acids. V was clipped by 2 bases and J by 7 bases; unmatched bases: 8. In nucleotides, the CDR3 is TGTGCCAGCAGTGAACGGGACAGGGGGCATTTGGGTGGCTACACCTTC. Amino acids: CASSERDRGHLGGYTF.

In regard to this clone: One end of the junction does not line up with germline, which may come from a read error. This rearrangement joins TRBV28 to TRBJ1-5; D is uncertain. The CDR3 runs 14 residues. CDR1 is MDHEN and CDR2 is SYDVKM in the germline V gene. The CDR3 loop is CASSFGILNLPQHF. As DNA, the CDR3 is TGTGCCAGCAGTTTCGGTATTCTTAATCTGCCCCAGCATTTT.

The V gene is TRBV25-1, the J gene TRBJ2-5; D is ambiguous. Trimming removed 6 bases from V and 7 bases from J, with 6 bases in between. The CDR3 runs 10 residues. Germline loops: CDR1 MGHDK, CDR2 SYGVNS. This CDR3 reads CASRRRTQYF. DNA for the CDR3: TGTGCCAGCAGACGGAGGACCCAGTACTTC.

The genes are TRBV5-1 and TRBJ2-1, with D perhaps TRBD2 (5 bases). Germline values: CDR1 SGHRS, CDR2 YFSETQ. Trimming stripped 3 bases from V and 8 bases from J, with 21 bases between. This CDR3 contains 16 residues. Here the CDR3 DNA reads TGCGCCAGCAGCTGGAGGACTTCCACCGTCGAGGATGAGCAGTTCTTC. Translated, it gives CASSWRTSTVEDEQFF.

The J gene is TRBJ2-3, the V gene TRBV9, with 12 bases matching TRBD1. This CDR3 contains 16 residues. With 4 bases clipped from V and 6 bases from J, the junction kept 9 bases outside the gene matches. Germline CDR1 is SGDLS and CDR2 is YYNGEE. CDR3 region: CASSTAGTGGRDTQYF. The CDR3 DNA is TGTGCCAGCAGCACGGCCGGGACAGGGGGCCGGGATACGCAGTATTTT.

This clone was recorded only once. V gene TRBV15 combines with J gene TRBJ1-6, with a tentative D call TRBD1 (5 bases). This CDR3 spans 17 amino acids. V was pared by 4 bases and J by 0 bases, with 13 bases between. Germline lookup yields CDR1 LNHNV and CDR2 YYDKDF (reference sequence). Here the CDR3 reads CATSIGHKSSYNSPLHF. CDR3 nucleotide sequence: TGTGCCACCAGCATAGGACATAAGAGCTCCTATAATTCACCCCTCCACTTT.

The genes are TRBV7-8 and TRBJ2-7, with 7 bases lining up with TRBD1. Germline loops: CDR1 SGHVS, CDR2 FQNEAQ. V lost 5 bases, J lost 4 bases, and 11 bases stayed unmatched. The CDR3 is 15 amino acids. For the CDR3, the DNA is TGTGCCAGCAGCCTCAGACAGGGAAGAAGGTACGAGCAGTACTTC. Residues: CASSLRQGRRYEQYF.